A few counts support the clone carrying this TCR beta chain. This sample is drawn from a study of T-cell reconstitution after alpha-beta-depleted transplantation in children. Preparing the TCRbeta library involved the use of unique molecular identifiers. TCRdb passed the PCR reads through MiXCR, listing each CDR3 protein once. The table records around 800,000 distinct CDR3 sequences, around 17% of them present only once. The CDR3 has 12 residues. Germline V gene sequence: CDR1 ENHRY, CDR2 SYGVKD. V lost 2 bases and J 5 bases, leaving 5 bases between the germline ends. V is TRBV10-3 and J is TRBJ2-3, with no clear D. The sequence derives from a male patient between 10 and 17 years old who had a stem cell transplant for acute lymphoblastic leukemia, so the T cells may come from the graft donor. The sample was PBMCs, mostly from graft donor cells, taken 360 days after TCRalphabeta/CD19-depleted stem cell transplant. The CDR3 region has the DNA TGTGCCATCAGTGAGGGGATAGATACGCAGTATTTT. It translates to CAISEGIDTQYF.